This TCR beta chain stems from a study of response to subunit inactivated influenza vaccine. General study points: It was suggested by the authors that few new T cells are recruited by each seasonal influenza vaccination.

This clonotype was observed a handful of times. Its antigen is undetermined. MiXCR was run by TCRdb on the RT-PCR reads, yielding one entry per CDR3 protein. The sample records around 200,000 distinct CDR3 sequences, 13% to 15% being singletons. After removal of 1 base from V and 15 bases from J, the junction contained 16 bases not matched to a gene. There are 16 residues in the CDR3. Germline assignment: CDR1 LNHDA and CDR2 SQIVND (reference sequence). The material was CD8+ T cells sorted from PBMCs, obtained less than 6 days after vaccination. The V call is TRBV19, the J call TRBJ2-1; 9 bases map to TRBD1. The receptor was isolated from a man aged 50-59 years who received an inactivated influenza vaccine. Here the CDR3 DNA reads TGTGCCAGTAGTATAGCCTCGGACAGGGGCCGCCCGGAGTCGTTCTTC. Amino acid sequence: CASSIASDRGRPESFF.